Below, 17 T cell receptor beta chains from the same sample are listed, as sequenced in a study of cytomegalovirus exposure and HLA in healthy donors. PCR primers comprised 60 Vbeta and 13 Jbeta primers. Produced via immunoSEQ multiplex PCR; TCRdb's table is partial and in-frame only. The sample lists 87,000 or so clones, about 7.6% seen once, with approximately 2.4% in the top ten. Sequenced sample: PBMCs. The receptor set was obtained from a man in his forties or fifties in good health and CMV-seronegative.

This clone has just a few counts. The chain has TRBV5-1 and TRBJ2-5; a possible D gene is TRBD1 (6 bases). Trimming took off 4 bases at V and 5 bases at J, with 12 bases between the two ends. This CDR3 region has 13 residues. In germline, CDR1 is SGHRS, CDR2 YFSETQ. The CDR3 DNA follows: TGCGCCAGCAGCGCCGAGGGGGAGGAGACCCAGTACTTC. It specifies CASSAEGEETQYF.

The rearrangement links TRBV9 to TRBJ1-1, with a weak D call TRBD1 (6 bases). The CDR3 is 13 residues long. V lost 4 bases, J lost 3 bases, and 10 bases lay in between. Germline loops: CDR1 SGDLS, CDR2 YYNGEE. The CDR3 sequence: CASSPRTDTEAFF. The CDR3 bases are TGTGCCAGCAGCCCCCGGACAGACACTGAAGCTTTCTTT. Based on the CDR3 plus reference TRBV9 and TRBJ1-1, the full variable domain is DSGVTQTPKHLITATGQRVTLRCSPRSGDLSVYWYQQSLDQGLQFLIQYYNGEERAKGNILERFSAQQFPDLHSELNLSSLELGDSALYFCASSPRTDTEAFFGQGTRLTVV.

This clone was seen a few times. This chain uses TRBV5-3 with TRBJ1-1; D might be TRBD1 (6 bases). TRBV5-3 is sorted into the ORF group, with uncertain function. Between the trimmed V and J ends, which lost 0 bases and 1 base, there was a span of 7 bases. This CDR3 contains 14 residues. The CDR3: CARSLGQENTEAFF. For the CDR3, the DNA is TGTGCCAGAAGCTTGGGACAGGAGAACACTGAAGCTTTCTTT.

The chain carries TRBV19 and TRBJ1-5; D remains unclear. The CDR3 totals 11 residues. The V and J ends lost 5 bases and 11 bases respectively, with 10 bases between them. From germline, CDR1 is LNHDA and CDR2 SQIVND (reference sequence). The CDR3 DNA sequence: TGTGCCAGTAGTTCGTTTAACTCCCAGCATTTT. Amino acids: CASSSFNSQHF.

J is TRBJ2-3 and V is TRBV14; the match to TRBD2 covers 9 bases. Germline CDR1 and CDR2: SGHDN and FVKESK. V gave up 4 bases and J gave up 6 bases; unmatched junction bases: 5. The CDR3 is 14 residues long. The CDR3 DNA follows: TGTGCCAGCAGCCGCAGCGGGGGGAGGGATACGCAGTATTTT. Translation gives CASSRSGGRDTQYF. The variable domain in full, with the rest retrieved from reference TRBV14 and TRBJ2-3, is EAGVTQFPSHSVIEKGQTVTLRCDPISGHDNLYWYRRVMGKEIKFLLHFVKESKQDESGMPNNRFLAERTGGTYSTLKVQPAELEDSGVYFCASSRSGGRDTQYFGPGTRLTVL.

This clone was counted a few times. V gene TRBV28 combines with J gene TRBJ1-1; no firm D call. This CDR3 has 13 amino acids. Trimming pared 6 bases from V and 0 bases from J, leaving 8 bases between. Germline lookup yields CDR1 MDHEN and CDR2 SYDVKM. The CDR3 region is CASSRTVNTEAFF. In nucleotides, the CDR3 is TGTGCCAGCAGCCGGACTGTGAACACTGAAGCTTTCTTT.

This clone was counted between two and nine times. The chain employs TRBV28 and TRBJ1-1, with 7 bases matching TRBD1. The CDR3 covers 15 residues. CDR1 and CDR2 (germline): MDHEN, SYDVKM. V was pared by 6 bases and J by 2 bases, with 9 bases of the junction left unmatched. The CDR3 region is CASRSGQVLNTEAFF. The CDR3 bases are TGTGCCAGCAGATCAGGACAGGTTTTAAACACTGAAGCTTTCTTT.

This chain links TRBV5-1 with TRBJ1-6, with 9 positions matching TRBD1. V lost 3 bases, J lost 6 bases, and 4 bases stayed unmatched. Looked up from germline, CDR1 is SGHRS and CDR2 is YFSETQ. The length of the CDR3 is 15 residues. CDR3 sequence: CASSYSGQGNSPLHF. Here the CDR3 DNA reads TGCGCCAGCAGCTACTCGGGACAGGGTAATTCACCCCTCCACTTT.

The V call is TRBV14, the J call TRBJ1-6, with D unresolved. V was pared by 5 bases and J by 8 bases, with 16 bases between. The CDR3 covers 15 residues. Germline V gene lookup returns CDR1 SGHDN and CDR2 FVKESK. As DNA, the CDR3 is TGTGCCAGCAGCTTCCGACACACCGGGGATTCACCCCTCCACTTT. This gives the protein CASSFRHTGDSPLHF. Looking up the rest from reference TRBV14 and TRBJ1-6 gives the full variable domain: EAGVTQFPSHSVIEKGQTVTLRCDPISGHDNLYWYRRVMGKEIKFLLHFVKESKQDESGMPNNRFLAERTGGTYSTLKVQPAELEDSGVYFCASSFRHTGDSPLHFGNGTRLTVT.

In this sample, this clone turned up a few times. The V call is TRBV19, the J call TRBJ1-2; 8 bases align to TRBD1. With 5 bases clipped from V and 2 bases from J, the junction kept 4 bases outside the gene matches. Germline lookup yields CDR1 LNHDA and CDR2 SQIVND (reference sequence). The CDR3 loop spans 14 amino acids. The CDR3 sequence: CASSLWTGNYGYTF. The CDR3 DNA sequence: TGTGCCAGTAGTTTATGGACAGGGAACTATGGCTACACCTTC.

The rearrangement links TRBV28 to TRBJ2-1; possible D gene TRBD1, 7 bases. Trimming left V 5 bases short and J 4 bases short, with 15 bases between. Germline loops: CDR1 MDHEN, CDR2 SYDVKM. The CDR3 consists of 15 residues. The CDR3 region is CASSPRQGGYNEQFF. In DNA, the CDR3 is TGTGCCAGCAGTCCTCGACAGGGAGGTTACAATGAGCAGTTCTTC.

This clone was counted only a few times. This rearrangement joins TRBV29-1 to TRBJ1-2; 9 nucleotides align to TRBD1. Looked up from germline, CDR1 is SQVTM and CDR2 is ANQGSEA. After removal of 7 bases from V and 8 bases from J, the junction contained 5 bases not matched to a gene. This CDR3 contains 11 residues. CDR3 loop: CSGGDRAGYTF. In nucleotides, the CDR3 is TGCAGCGGAGGGGACAGGGCGGGCTACACCTTC.

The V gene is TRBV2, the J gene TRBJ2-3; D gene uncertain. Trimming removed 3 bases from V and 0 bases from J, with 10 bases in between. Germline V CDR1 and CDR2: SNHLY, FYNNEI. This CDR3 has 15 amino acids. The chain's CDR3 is CASSDRLVSTDTQYF. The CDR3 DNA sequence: TGTGCCAGCAGTGACCGGCTAGTAAGCACAGATACGCAGTATTTT.

The CDR3 loop reads CASSIAFSGRADNEQFF. As DNA, the CDR3 is TGTGCCAGTAGTATAGCCTTTAGCGGGAGGGCGGACAATGAGCAGTTCTTC. V and J are TRBV19 and TRBJ2-1; 11 nucleotides line up with TRBD2. V gave up 1 base and J gave up 5 bases; unmatched junction bases: 7. This CDR3 has 17 residues. Germline lookup yields CDR1 LNHDA and CDR2 SQIVND (reference sequence).

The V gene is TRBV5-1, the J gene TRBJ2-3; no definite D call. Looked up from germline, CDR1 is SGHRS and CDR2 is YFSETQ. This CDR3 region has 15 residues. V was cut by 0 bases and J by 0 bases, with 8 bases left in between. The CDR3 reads CASSLGAMSTDTQYF. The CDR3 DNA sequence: TGCGCCAGCAGCTTGGGAGCGATGAGCACAGATACGCAGTATTTT. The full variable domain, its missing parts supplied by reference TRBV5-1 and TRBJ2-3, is KAGVTQTPRYLIKTRGQQVTLSCSPISGHRSVSWYQQTPGQGLQFLFEYFSETQRNKGNFPGRFSGRQFSNSRSEMNVSTLELGDSALYLCASSLGAMSTDTQYFGPGTRLTVL.

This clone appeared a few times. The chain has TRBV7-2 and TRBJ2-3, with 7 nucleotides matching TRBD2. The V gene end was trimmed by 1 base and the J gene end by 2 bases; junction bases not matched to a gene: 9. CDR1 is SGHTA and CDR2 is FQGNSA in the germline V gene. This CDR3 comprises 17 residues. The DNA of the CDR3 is TGTGCCAGCAGCTTAGAGTTTTCTAGCGGAAACACAGATACGCAGTATTTT. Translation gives CASSLEFSSGNTDTQYF.

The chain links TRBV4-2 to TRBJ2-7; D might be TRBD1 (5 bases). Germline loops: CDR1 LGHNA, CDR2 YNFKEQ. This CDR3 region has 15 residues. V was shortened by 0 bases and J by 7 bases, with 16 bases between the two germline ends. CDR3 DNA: TGTGCCAGCAGCCAAGACTTCGGCCCCACAGGAGAGCAGTACTTC. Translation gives CASSQDFGPTGEQYF.